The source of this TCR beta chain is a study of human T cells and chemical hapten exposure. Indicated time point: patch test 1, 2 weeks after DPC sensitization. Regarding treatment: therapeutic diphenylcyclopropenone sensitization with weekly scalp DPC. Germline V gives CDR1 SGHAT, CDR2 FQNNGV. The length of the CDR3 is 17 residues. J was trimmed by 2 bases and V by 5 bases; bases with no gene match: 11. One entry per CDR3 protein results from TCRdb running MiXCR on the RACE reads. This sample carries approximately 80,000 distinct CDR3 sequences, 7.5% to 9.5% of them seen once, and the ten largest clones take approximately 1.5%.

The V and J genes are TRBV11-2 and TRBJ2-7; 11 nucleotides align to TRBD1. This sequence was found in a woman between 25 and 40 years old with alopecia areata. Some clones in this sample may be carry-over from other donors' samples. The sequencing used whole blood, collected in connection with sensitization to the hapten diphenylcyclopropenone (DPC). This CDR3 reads CASSPNQGTGGPYEQYF. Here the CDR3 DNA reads TGTGCCAGCAGCCCGAACCAGGGGACAGGGGGACCCTACGAGCAGTACTTC.